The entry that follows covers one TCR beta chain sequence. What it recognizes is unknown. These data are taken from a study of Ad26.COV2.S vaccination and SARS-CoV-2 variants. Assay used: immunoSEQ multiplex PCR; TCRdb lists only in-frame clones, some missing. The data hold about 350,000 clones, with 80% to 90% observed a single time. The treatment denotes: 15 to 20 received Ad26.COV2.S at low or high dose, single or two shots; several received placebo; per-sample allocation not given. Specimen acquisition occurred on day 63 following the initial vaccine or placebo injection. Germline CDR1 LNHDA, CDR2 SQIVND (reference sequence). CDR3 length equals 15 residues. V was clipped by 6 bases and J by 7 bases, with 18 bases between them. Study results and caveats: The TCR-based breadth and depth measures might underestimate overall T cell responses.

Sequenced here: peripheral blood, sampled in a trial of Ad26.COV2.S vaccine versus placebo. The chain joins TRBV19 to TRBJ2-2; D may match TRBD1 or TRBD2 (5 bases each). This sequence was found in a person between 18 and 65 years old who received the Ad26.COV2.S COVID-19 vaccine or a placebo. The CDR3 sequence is CASSTARGANGELFF. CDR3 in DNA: TGTGCCAGTAGCACGGCCCGAGGGGCTAACGGGGAGCTGTTTTTT.